This record looks at one TCR beta chain sequence and its context. Authors' data handling: Amplification with reference gene primers provided the estimates of nucleated cell counts. Libraries were prepared by immunoSEQ multiplex PCR; TCRdb keeps only in-frame clonotypes and omits some of them. V, J and clone size are taken as reported in that table, and D and trimming were inferred from the DNA itself. This sample yields about 190,000 clones, of which about 86% are seen a single time; less than 3.5% belongs to the top ten. This CDR3 has 13 amino acids. The trim removed 8 bases at V and 8 bases at J, leaving 8 bases unmatched. Germline CDR1 MNHEY, CDR2 SMNVEV (reference sequence). The data stem from a study of blood T cell repertoires in COVID-19. On the study more broadly: The study drew acute and convalescent COVID-19 samples from the United States, Italy and Spain. PBMCs, B-cell-depleted T cells, or T cells were the source of the cDNA or gDNA that made up the material.

Specimen: peripheral blood. The clonotype comes from a woman in her thirties with active or convalescent COVID-19. The V call is TRBV27, the J call TRBJ1-4; 7 bases line up with TRBD1. The CDR3: CASGGTVGEKLFF. The CDR3 bases are TGTGCCAGCGGTGGGACAGTCGGGGAAAAACTGTTTTTT.